The following is a T cell receptor beta chain sequence with its context. V was cut by 8 bases and J by 3 bases, with 21 bases left in between. Germline CDR1 is MNHEY and CDR2 is SMNVEV (reference sequence). This CDR3 is built from 16 residues. These data are taken from a study of technical replicates of blood from a few donors. Libraries were prepared by immunoSEQ multiplex PCR; TCRdb keeps only in-frame clonotypes and omits some of them. The sample shows about 100,000 clones, approximately 94% of them seen only once. The chain combines TRBV27 with TRBJ2-3; D may be TRBD1 (6 bases). The clonotype was recovered from a human donor in good health. The material sequenced was T cells isolated from PBMCs. CDR3 in DNA: TGTGCCAGCCTCCCTTTGACAGGCTGGGGGACAGATACGCAGTATTTT. It translates to CASLPLTGWGTDTQYF.